Below, 27 T cell receptor beta chains from the same sample are listed, as sequenced in a study of graft-versus-host responses after intestinal transplantation. The assay was immunoSEQ multiplex PCR, and TCRdb's table has in-frame clones only and misses some. This sample has 96,000 or so clones, with about 93% found just once. Their target antigens are unknown. Sequences were derived from unstimulated CD4+ T cells sorted from spleen or lymph node cells, sampled before intestinal transplant. These receptors were obtained from a human donor who received an intestinal transplant.

The chain employs TRBV14 and TRBJ2-7; 7 positions match TRBD1. J gave up 3 bases and V 4 bases, and 12 bases lay outside the gene matches. From germline, CDR1 is SGHDN and CDR2 FVKESK. There are 16 residues in the CDR3. As DNA, the CDR3 is TGTGCCAGCAGCCCACGCCGCTCGACAGGGCACTACGAGCAGTACTTC. Translating gives CASSPRRSTGHYEQYF.

The rearrangement uses TRBV5-1 and TRBJ2-2; 12 positions agree with TRBD2. V was clipped by 4 bases and J by 5 bases; unmatched bases: 3. Per the germline V gene, CDR1 is SGHRS and CDR2 is YFSETQ. This CDR3 is built from 15 residues. The CDR3 DNA reads as TGCGCCAGCAGCCAGACTAGCGGGAGTACCGGGGAGCTGTTTTTT. It translates to CASSQTSGSTGELFF.

The chain couples TRBV5-5 to TRBJ1-2; TRBD1 agrees at 7 bases. The CDR3 sequence is 15 residues long. Trimming cost V 3 bases and J 2 bases; bases outside gene matches: 7. The germline CDR1 and CDR2 sequences are SGHKS and YYEKEE (reference sequence). The CDR3, as DNA: TGTGCCAGCAGCTCCAGACAGGGATGGAACTATGGCTACACCTTC. Residues: CASSSRQGWNYGYTF.

V is TRBV7-2 and J is TRBJ1-3, with D perhaps matching TRBD1 (6 bases). The CDR3 loop spans 15 amino acids. Trimming left V 5 bases short and J 6 bases short, with 17 bases between. The germline CDR1 and CDR2 sequences are SGHTA and FQGNSA. CDR3 residues: CASSEQTGFLNTIYF. For the CDR3, the DNA is TGTGCCAGCAGCGAACAGACAGGATTTTTAAACACCATATATTTT.

The chain employs TRBV27 and TRBJ1-5; D might be TRBD1 (6 bases). V was cut by 6 bases and J by 3 bases, with 15 bases left in between. The CDR3 extends over 15 amino acids. Germline V lookup: CDR1 MNHEY, CDR2 SMNVEV (reference sequence). The CDR3 coding sequence is TGTGCCAGCAGCTTGACAGGTTTGGACAATCAGCCCCAGCATTTT. Its translation: CASSLTGLDNQPQHF.

V and J are TRBV9 and TRBJ1-3; D ambiguous. Germline-derived CDR1 and CDR2 are SGDLS and YYNGEE. The CDR3 has 14 amino acids. Trimming removed 1 base from V and 4 bases from J, with 9 bases in between. The CDR3 here is CASSVSGQGNTIYF. CDR3 bases: TGTGCCAGCAGCGTATCTGGGCAGGGAAACACCATATATTTT.

With regard to this clone: The sample contains more than one DNA sequence encoding this CDR3. The J gene is TRBJ2-3, the V gene TRBV7-2; no reliable D call. Trimming took 0 bases from V and 3 from J, leaving 13 bases between them. The CDR3 sequence is 16 residues long. Per the germline V gene, CDR1 is SGHTA and CDR2 is FQGNSA. The CDR3, as DNA: TGTGCCAGCAGCTTAGCCTTTTTGTTCGGGACAGATACGCAGTATTTT. This sequence encodes CASSLAFLFGTDTQYF.

The chain recombines TRBV4-1 with TRBJ1-1; D call uncertain. Trimming removed 1 base at V and 1 base at J, with 13 bases between. CDR1 is MGHRA, CDR2 YSYEKL, per germline. The CDR3 extends over 16 amino acids. CDR3 loop: CASSQVPTRGNTEAFF. Here the CDR3 DNA reads TGCGCCAGCAGCCAAGTCCCCACACGGGGGAACACTGAAGCTTTCTTT.

The CDR3 reads CASSPRLAGEGYEQFF. CDR3 nucleotides: TGTGCCAGCAGCCCTCGACTAGCGGGAGAAGGTTATGAGCAGTTCTTC. The chain is built from TRBV11-2 and TRBJ2-1, with 12 positions matching TRBD2. This CDR3 comprises 16 residues. Germline CDR1 reads SGHAT; CDR2 reads FQNNGV. V was pared by 5 bases and J by 8 bases, with 10 bases of the junction left unmatched.

The rearrangement uses TRBV2 and TRBJ1-5; no definite D call. The V end was cut by 3 bases, the J end by 0 bases, with 12 bases between. Germline V gene sequence: CDR1 SNHLY, CDR2 FYNNEI. The CDR3 contains 16 residues. In DNA form, the CDR3 reads TGTGCCAGCAGTGACCGGCCGGAGTATAGCAATCAGCCCCAGCATTTT. Its translation is CASSDRPEYSNQPQHF.

This clone was detected only a few times. This chain joins TRBV6-1 and TRBJ1-2; no definite D call. The ends were cut back, 7 bases at V and 4 bases at J, with 10 bases in the middle. This CDR3 contains 12 residues. The germline V gene encodes CDR1 MNHNS and CDR2 SASEGT. The CDR3 region has the DNA TGTGCCAGCAACGATAAGCCCTATGGCTACACCTTC. It specifies CASNDKPYGYTF.

This chain links TRBV11-2 with TRBJ2-7; the match to TRBD2 covers 10 bases. Germline V lookup: CDR1 SGHAT, CDR2 FQNNGV. The CDR3 is made up of 16 amino acids. V was clipped by 1 base and J by 4 bases; unmatched bases: 7. CDR3: CASSLGLRTSGYEQYF. CDR3 nucleotides: TGTGCCAGCAGCTTAGGTCTTCGGACTAGCGGATACGAGCAGTACTTC.

The chain employs TRBV11-3 and TRBJ1-1; the D is unclear. The V gene's germline CDR1 is SGHNT and CDR2 YENEEA. Trimming stripped 6 bases from V and 4 bases from J, with 12 bases between. This CDR3 spans 13 amino acids. The CDR3 region is CASRHDIPTEAFF. The CDR3 region has the DNA TGTGCCAGCAGACACGACATCCCCACTGAAGCTTTCTTT.

CDR3 in DNA: TGTGCCAGCAGCCCACCTGGCTCTAATTCACCCCTCCACTTT. Translated: CASSPPGSNSPLHF. V is TRBV6-5 and J is TRBJ1-6; no reliable D call. The CDR3 contains 14 residues. Looked up from germline, CDR1 is MNHEY and CDR2 is SVGAGI. Trimming took 6 bases from V and 6 from J, leaving 12 bases between them.

V usage is TRBV28 and J usage is TRBJ1-1; 7 bases are a match to TRBD1. Germline V gene sequence: CDR1 MDHEN, CDR2 SYDVKM. With 7 bases clipped from V and 4 bases from J, the junction kept 12 bases outside the gene matches. The CDR3 covers 15 residues. CDR3 amino acids: CASTTRQGHSTEAFF. CDR3 in DNA: TGTGCCAGCACTACAAGACAGGGACATAGCACTGAAGCTTTCTTT.

As for this clone: Additional DNA sequences in this sample encode the identical CDR3. The V call is TRBV5-1, the J call TRBJ1-6; possibly TRBD1 for D (5 bases). Trimming shortened V by 3 bases and J by 8 bases, and 15 bases separated the two germline ends. The CDR3 contains 15 residues. The germline CDR1 and CDR2 sequences are SGHRS and YFSETQ. The CDR3 loop is CASSSRSGRDSPLHF. The CDR3 DNA reads TGCGCCAGCAGCTCCCGGTCAGGGCGTGATTCACCCCTCCACTTT.

The chain recombines TRBV5-4 with TRBJ1-2; 8 bases fit TRBD1. J was trimmed by 11 bases and V by 4 bases; bases with no gene match: 13. CDR3 length equals 14 residues. Germline lookup yields CDR1 SGHNT and CDR2 YYREEE (reference sequence). CDR3 in DNA: TGTGCCAGCAGCCTTCGGCAGGGGGCTCTCGGGTACACCTTC. This codes for CASSLRQGALGYTF.

This clone was recorded a few times. The genes are TRBV5-6 and TRBJ1-6; D gene uncertain. From germline, CDR1 is SGHDT and CDR2 YYEEEE. The CDR3 contains 17 residues. Trimming left V 0 bases short and J 4 bases short, with 14 bases between. CDR3 sequence: CASSLGIFKEYNSPLHF. Written as DNA, the CDR3 is TGTGCCAGCAGCTTGGGTATCTTTAAGGAGTATAATTCACCCCTCCACTTT. Full variable domain (missing parts from reference TRBV5-6 and TRBJ1-6): DAGVTQSPTHLIKTRGQQVTLRCSPKSGHDTVSWYQQALGQGPQFIFQYYEEEERQRGNFPDRFSGHQFPNYSSELNVNALLLGDSALYLCASSLGIFKEYNSPLHFGNGTRLTVT.

The chain combines TRBV18 with TRBJ1-5, with 10 nucleotides matching TRBD1. CDR3 size: 17 residues. The V and J ends lost 0 bases and 3 bases, in that order; junction bases with no gene match: 5. CDR1 and CDR2 (germline): KGHSH, LQKENI. Here the CDR3 DNA reads TGTGCCAGCTCACCACCTGGGGACAGGGGTGTCAATCAGCCCCAGCATTTT. This translates into CASSPPGDRGVNQPQHF.

V and J are TRBV7-2 and TRBJ2-1; tentative D call: TRBD1 (6 bases). The CDR3 totals 14 residues. CDR1 and CDR2 from the germline V gene are SGHTA and FQGNSA. Trimming took off 1 base at V and 7 bases at J, with 11 bases between the two ends. The CDR3 bases are TGTGCCAGCAGCTTAGGGGGGCCGGAAAATGAGCAGTTCTTC. Translated, it gives CASSLGGPENEQFF.

V gene TRBV19 combines with J gene TRBJ1-6; a weak D match, TRBD1 (6 bases). CDR1 and CDR2 from the germline V gene are LNHDA and SQIVND (reference sequence). Trimming removed 4 bases at V and 7 bases at J, with 17 bases between. This CDR3 has 16 residues. CDR3 nucleotide sequence: TGTGCCAGTAGTAGTCCCCCAGGGGTGAAGAATTCACCCCTCCACTTT. It encodes CASSSPPGVKNSPLHF.

The chain joins TRBV5-1 to TRBJ2-3; D possibly corresponds to TRBD2 (6 bases). In germline, CDR1 is SGHRS, CDR2 YFSETQ. V was shortened by 4 bases and J by 0 bases, with 9 bases between the two germline ends. The CDR3 is made up of 14 amino acids. The CDR3 region is CASSRDFSTDTQYF. The CDR3 nucleotides read TGCGCCAGCAGCAGGGACTTTAGCACAGATACGCAGTATTTT.

CDR3 protein: CASSQESTGGITGELFF. CDR3 DNA sequence: TGCGCCAGCAGCCAAGAGTCGACAGGGGGGATAACCGGGGAGCTGTTTTTT. V gene TRBV5-1 combines with J gene TRBJ2-2, with TRBD1 matching over 9 bases. Germline V gene sequence: CDR1 SGHRS, CDR2 YFSETQ. V gave up 4 bases and J gave up 5 bases; unmatched junction bases: 12. There are 17 residues in the CDR3.

This clone was counted once. The chain recombines TRBV6-1 with TRBJ1-5; 7 positions agree with TRBD1. Germline values: CDR1 MNHNS, CDR2 SASEGT. V was clipped by 10 bases and J by 3 bases; unmatched bases: 9. The CDR3 is 14 residues long. The CDR3 bases are TGTGCCACACGAGGGGGACAGATCAATCAGCCCCAGCATTTT. Its translation is CATRGGQINQPQHF.

This chain links TRBV15 with TRBJ1-4, with 7 bases lining up with TRBD1. The germline V gene encodes CDR1 LNHNV and CDR2 YYDKDF (reference sequence). Germline trimming cut 4 bases from V and 4 bases from J; bases unmatched to any gene: 6. The CDR3 consists of 15 residues. CDR3 bases: TGTGCCACCAGCAAGATCGACAGGGATAATGAAAAACTGTTTTTT. Its protein product is CATSKIDRDNEKLFF.

The gene calls are TRBV27 and TRBJ1-4; a possible D gene is TRBD1 (6 bases). The CDR3 extends over 14 amino acids. V lost 3 bases, J lost 7 bases, and 12 bases lay in between. Germline V gene sequence: CDR1 MNHEY, CDR2 SMNVEV (reference sequence). The CDR3 DNA sequence: TGTGCCAGCAGTTTCGCGGGGGCCGCTGAAAAACTGTTTTTT. It codes for CASSFAGAAEKLFF. The entire variable domain, with the rest obtained from reference TRBV27 and TRBJ1-4, is as follows: EAQVTQNPRYLITVTGKKLTVTCSQNMNHEYMSWYRQDPGLGLRQIYYSMNVEVTDKGDVPEGYKVSRKEKRNFPLILESPSPNQTSLYFCASSFAGAAEKLFFGSGTQLSVL.

The genes are TRBV6-5 and TRBJ2-5; 13 bases fit TRBD2. Trimming removed 2 bases from V and 5 bases from J; junction bases left unmatched: 5. The germline V gene has CDR1 MNHEY and CDR2 SVGAGI. This CDR3 contains 16 residues. CDR3 residues: CASSYVTSGRVETQYF. For the CDR3, the DNA is TGTGCCAGCAGTTACGTAACTAGCGGGAGGGTCGAGACCCAGTACTTC.